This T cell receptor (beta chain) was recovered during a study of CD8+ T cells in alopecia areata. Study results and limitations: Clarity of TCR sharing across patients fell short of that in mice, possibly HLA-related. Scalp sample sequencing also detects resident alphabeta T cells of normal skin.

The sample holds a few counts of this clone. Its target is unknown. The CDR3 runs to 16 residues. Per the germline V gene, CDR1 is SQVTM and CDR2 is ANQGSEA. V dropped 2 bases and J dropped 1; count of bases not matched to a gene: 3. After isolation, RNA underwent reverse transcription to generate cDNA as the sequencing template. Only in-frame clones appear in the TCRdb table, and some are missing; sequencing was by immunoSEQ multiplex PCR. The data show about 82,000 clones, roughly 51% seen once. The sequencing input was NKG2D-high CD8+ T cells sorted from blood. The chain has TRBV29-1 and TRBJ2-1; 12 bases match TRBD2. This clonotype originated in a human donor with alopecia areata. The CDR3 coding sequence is TGCAGCGTTGAACTAGCGGGAGGGGGATCCTACAATGAGCAGTTCTTC. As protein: CSVELAGGGSYNEQFF.